The text below deals with one TCR beta chain. Its binding antigen is unknown. Within one base of it there is no much larger clone, and no base qualities were kept. This sample was included in a study of blood T cell repertoires in COVID-19 (dated by TCRdb to the early 2020s). In the study overall: Collaborator samples came from the United States, Italy and Spain and covered acute and convalescent phases of COVID-19. The repertoires were released in a freely available public database meant as a resource for research on the immune response to SARS-CoV-2. Where available, HLA class I and class II types were obtained from metadata supplied by the sample provider rather than from assay-based typing. Samples were obtained from the ongoing ImmuneRACE study (first 160 participants) and from 1,000 to 1,500 subjects provided by 6 global collaborators. Nearly every sample came with metadata listing a de-identified subject ID, COVID-19 status, age in years and sex. The dataset comprised deeply sampled blood TCRbeta repertoires from subjects exposed to, actively infected with, or recovered from COVID-19. The prospective study material was composed of cDNA or gDNA derived from T cells, B-cell-depleted T cells, or PBMCs. Here is what the overall study found, with its caveats: Clinical and demographic metadata were provided uncurated, with the amount varying by source and participant.

TCRbeta CDR3 regions were amplified from genomic DNA using the immunoSEQ Assay, a bias-controlled multiplex PCR. The paper's data handling went like this. Nucleated cell counts per sample were estimated from amplification of reference gene primers within the assay. Sequence reads were collapsed and filtered to measure the absolute abundance of every unique TCRbeta CDR3 rearrangement. For each sample, productive Simpson clonality was calculated as the square root of Simpson's diversity index over productive rearrangements. As stored in TCRdb, this immuneACCESS dataset retains in-frame rearrangements with V and J assigned. A fraction of the clones does not appear; measured against another copy, unresolved V genes explain less than half of the discrepancy, and the remainder lacks a known reason. Clone size and V and J calls were adopted from that table, with D and trimming inferred from the DNA. The sample yields approximately 100,000 clones; approximately 85% were counted once. The ten biggest clones cover 2.1% of the sample.

CDR1 and CDR2, looked up from the germline V gene (reference sequence), are SEHNR and FQNEAQ. The CDR3 sequence holds 14 residues, the cysteine and phenylalanine included. The read is trimmed to its CDR3 DNA, 42 bases read in frame from base 1. After removal of 4 bases from V and 7 bases from J, the junction retains 9 bases not matched to a gene. Each collaborating institution followed its own protocols to collect whole blood in K2EDTA tubes. For TCRbeta analysis, collaborator samples were shipped as frozen whole blood, as isolated PBMCs, or as DNA extracted from either sample type. The sequence was collected from a human donor in a cohort sampled during active COVID-19. Recombination joined TRBV7-9 with TRBJ2-7; a stretch of 8 junction bases matches TRBD2. The sample comprised peripheral blood. The DNA sequence is given as TGTGCCAGCAGCTCACCACTAGCGGTCGGGGAGCAGTACTTC. Its translation is CASSSPLAVGEQYF.